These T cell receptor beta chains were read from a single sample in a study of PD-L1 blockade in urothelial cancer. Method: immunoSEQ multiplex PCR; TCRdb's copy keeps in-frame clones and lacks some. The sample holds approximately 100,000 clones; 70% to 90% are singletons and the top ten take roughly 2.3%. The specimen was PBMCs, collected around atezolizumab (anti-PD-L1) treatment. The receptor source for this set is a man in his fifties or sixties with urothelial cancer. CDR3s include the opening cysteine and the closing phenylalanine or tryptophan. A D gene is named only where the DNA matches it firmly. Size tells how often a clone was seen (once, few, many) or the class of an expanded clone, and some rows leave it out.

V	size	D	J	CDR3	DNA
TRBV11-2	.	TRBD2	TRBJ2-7	CASSVLAGGSYEQYF	TGTGCCAGCAGCGTACTAGCGGGAGGGTCCTACGAGCAGTACTTC
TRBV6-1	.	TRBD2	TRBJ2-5	CASSESPAGVETQYF	TGTGCCAGCAGTGAAAGCCCAGCGGGAGTGGAGACCCAGTACTTC
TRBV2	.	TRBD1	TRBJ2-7	CASRVTGNPSYEQYF	TGTGCCAGCAGGGTGACAGGGAACCCCTCCTACGAGCAGTACTTC
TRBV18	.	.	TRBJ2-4	CASSPLEGLAKNIQYF	TGTGCCAGCTCACCACTAGAAGGACTAGCCAAAAACATTCAGTACTTC
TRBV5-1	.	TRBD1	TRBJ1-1	CASSSLDRGFGEAFF	TGCGCCAGCAGCTCCCTGGACAGGGGGTTTGGTGAAGCTTTCTTT
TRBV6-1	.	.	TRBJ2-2	CASRSAGSTGELFF	TGTGCCAGCCGATCCGCGGGTAGCACCGGGGAGCTGTTTTTT
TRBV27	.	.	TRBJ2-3	CASNRQGRTDTQYF	TGTGCCAGCAATCGGCAGGGGCGCACAGATACGCAGTATTTT
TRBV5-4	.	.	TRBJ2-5	CASSFSREETQYF	TGTGCCAGCAGCTTTTCCAGGGAAGAGACCCAGTACTTC
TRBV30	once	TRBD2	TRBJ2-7	CAWSVGLAASYEQYF	TGTGCCTGGAGCGTAGGGCTAGCGGCCTCCTACGAGCAGTACTTC
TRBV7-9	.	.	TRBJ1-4	CASSFGQRKLFF	TGTGCCAGCAGCTTTGGACAGCGTAAACTGTTTTTT
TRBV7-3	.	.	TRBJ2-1	CASSLGQVYNEQFF	TGTGCCAGCAGCTTAGGGCAGGTCTACAATGAGCAGTTCTTC
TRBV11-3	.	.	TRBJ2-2	CASSPFNTGELFF	TGTGCCAGCAGCCCCTTCAACACCGGGGAGCTGTTTTTT
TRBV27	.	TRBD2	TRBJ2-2	CASSSLAGRVSGNTGELFF	TGTGCCAGCAGTTCACTAGCGGGGCGTGTATCAGGGAACACCGGGGAGCTGTTTTTT
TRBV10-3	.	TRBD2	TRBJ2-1	CAISEPGSGSYNEQFF	TGTGCCATCAGTGAGCCGGGGAGCGGGAGCTACAATGAGCAGTTCTTC
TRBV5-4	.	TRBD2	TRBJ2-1	CASSWGGLAGSSYNEQFF	TGTGCCAGCAGCTGGGGGGGACTAGCAGGGAGCTCCTACAATGAGCAGTTCTTC
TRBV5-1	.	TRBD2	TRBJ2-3	CASSPQAGGITDTQYF	TGCGCCAGCAGCCCACAAGCGGGAGGGATCACAGATACGCAGTATTTT
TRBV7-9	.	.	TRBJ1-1	CASSLAVRAEAFF	TGTGCCAGCAGCTTAGCGGTTCGGGCTGAAGCTTTCTTT
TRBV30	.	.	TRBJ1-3	CAWNPGHLSGNTIYF	TGTGCCTGGAATCCAGGACACCTCTCTGGAAACACCATATATTTT
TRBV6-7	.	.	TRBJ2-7	CASSYPTNRDLHYEQYF	TGTGCCAGCAGTTACCCTACGAACAGGGACCTCCACTACGAGCAGTACTTC
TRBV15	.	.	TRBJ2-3	CATSRSPSADTQYF	TGTGCCACCAGCAGATCCCCATCGGCAGATACGCAGTATTTT
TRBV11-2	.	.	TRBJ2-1	CASSLGGGRGHASEQFF	TGTGCCAGCAGCCTTGGAGGGGGGAGGGGACACGCTAGTGAGCAGTTCTTC
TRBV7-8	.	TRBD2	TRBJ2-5	CASTLGGRGETQYF	TGTGCCAGCACCCTCGGAGGGCGGGGGGAGACCCAGTACTTC